This is a list of T cell receptor beta chains from one sample in a study of beta chain features in type 1 diabetes. Measured with immunoSEQ multiplex PCR; TCRdb has only the in-frame clones, and not every one. The table has about 320,000 clones, about 15% seen once. The sample was central memory CD4+ T cells from blood. These receptors were taken from a man aged 30-40 years in good health. Both conserved end residues are trimmed from each CDR3.

J gene	V gene	CDR3 protein
TRBJ2-3	TRBV6-1	ASSEKALVGTQY
TRBJ1-5	TRBV7-2	ASSPGRGKGNSGNQPQH
TRBJ2-1	TRBV30	AWSPGTSTINEQF
TRBJ1-2	TRBV5-4	ASSTGQYDGYT
TRBJ2-4	TRBV4-3	ASSPTGGEGNIQY
TRBJ1-2	TRBV14	ASSRDSNYGYT
NA	TRBV4-3	ASSTTGLGNEQY
TRBJ2-7	TRBV11-2	ASSTERRTEQY
TRBJ2-5	TRBV7-3	ASSLTFDRERETQY
TRBJ2-3	TRBV6-5	ASNPQGRVTDTQY
TRBJ1-2	TRBV5-1	ASSSTYGTGDGYT
TRBJ2-7	TRBV11-2	ASSLELAGGWEQY
TRBJ2-1	TRBV4-2	ASTADRDNEQF
TRBJ1-1	TRBV5-1	ASSPAEGMGTEAF
TRBJ2-3	TRBV5-1	ASSSGSDRDTQY
TRBJ2-3	TRBV7-6	ASSLGNLGSTDTQY
TRBJ1-3	TRBV7-2	ASSSQGAPGNTIY
TRBJ2-2	TRBV7-2	ASSLQGTGELF
TRBJ2-1	TRBV2	ASLAGERNEQF
TRBJ1-1	TRBV15	ATSRDTDRAF
TRBJ2-5	TRBV27	ASSPPGGGLQETQY
TRBJ2-7	TRBV6-6	ASHWASGGSSYEQY
TRBJ2-2	TRBV7-2	ASSRQGTMGTGELF
TRBJ2-5	TRBV7-2	ASSLAGSLKETQY
TRBJ1-1	TRBV30	AWSSARGRVFF
TRBJ2-5	TRBV11-3	ASSWGETQY
TRBJ2-7	TRBV7-9	AVAASSYEQY
TRBJ2-3	TRBV5-1	ASSATSGSTDTQY
TRBJ2-1	TRBV7-2	ASRGHSLGNEQF
TRBJ2-1	TRBV5-4	ASSRGAGDVFGQF
TRBJ2-7	TRBV18	ASSQTDTGPYEQY
TRBJ1-2	TRBV2	ASSEDGYGYT
TRBJ1-1	TRBV6-6	ASRSGVSTEAF
TRBJ2-3	TRBV7-2	ASSSQGVDTQY
TRBJ2-3	TRBV29-1	SVVSGGNMYTQY
TRBJ1-5	TRBV2	ASSQDGNQPQH
TRBJ2-7	TRBV5-4	ASSLGSPYGGYEQY
TRBJ1-1	TRBV9	ASSAAQGSEAF
TRBJ2-3	TRBV7-9	ASSFEGPSLHTQY
TRBJ1-1	TRBV5-1	ASSLRPGTGNTEAF
TRBJ2-5	TRBV7-2	ASSVGTGGFQTQY
TRBJ1-2	TRBV27	ASSLYFMSGTGADYGYT
TRBJ2-3	TRBV5-1	ASSLGGPSTDTQY
TRBJ1-1	TRBV10-3	AIRRQGLGTEAF
TRBJ1-1	TRBV6-5	ASRGDRGAEAF
TRBJ2-5	TRBV29-1	SVGGSVESQY
TRBJ2-5	TRBV7-7	ASSSSPRLVQETQY
TRBJ1-5	TRBV4-1	ASSHRGINQPQH
TRBJ2-1	TRBV19	ASTGLAGYEQF
TRBJ1-2	TRBV6-5	ASSYSGGAGYGYT
TRBJ2-1	TRBV7-8	ASTPHAGGLNEQF
TRBJ2-3	TRBV4-2	ASSQARGGGQWGPDTQY